This T cell receptor (beta chain) was recovered during a study of graft-versus-host responses after intestinal transplantation. At the level of the study: All recipients were given anti-thymocyte globulin induction, and tacrolimus and steroids were then administered for around three years.

Germline CDR1 reads MNHEY; CDR2 reads SMNVEV (reference sequence). The CDR3 is 15 amino acids. V dropped 2 bases and J dropped 5 bases, with 16 bases sitting between them. Assay used: immunoSEQ multiplex PCR; TCRdb lists only in-frame clones, some missing. The sample carries about 120,000 clones, about 93% recorded once. As regards this clone: What it binds is not known.

Findings and limits, study-wide: Early declines in HvG clones that occurred post-transplant were associated with peak circulating GvH clone levels.

The specimen comprised unstimulated CD4+ T cells sorted from spleen or lymph node cells, sampled before intestinal transplant. This rearrangement joins TRBV27 to TRBJ2-7; tentative D call: TRBD2 (5 bases). This TCR came from a human donor who received an intestinal transplant. The CDR3 sequence: CASSLRVQSSHEQYF. The CDR3 DNA follows: TGTGCCAGCAGTTTAAGGGTACAGTCTAGCCACGAGCAGTACTTC.